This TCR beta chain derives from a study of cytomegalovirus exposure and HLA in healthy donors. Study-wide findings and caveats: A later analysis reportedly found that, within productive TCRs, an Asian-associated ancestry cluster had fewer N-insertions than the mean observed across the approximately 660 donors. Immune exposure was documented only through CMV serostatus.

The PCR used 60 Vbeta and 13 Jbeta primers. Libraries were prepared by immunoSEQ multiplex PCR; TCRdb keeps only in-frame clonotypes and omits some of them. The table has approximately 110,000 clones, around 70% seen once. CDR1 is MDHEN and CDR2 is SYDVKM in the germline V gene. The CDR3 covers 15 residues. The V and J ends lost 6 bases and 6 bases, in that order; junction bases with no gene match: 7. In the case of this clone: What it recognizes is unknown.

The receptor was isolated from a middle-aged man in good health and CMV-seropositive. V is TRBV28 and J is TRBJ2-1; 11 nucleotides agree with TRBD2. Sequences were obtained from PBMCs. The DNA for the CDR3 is TGTGCCAGCAGGCCCACTAGCGGGAGAATCAATGAGCAGTTCTTC. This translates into CASRPTSGRINEQFF.